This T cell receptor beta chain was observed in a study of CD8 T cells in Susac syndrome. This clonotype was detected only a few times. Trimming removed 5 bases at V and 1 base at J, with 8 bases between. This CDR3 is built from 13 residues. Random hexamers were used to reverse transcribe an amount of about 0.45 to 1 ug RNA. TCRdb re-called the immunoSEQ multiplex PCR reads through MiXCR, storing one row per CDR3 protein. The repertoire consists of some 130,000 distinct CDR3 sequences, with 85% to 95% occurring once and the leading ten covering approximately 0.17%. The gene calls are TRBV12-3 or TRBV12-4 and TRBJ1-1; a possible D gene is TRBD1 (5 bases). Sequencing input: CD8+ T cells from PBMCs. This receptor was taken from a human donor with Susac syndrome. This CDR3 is CASSATGNTEAFF. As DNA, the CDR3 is TGTGCCAGCAGTGCAACAGGGAACACTGAAGCTTTCTTT.